This TCR beta chain was profiled in a study of blood T cell repertoires in COVID-19. Assay used: immunoSEQ multiplex PCR; TCRdb lists only in-frame clones, some missing. Of more than 95,000 clones listed, roughly four fifths are singletons. The receptor's source is a man aged 55 to 70 with acute or convalescent COVID-19. Input material: peripheral blood.

The CDR3 loop is CASSLGLSRSTYNEQFF. The CDR3 DNA is TGTGCCAGCAGCTTAGGACTCTCTAGGTCGACCTACAATGAGCAGTTCTTC. The rearrangement uses TRBV7-9 and TRBJ2-1; D is unclear. Trimming removed 1 base at V and 2 bases at J, with 15 bases between. The germline V gene encodes CDR1 SEHNR and CDR2 FQNEAQ (reference sequence). This CDR3 is 17 amino acids long.